This entry features one T cell receptor (beta chain) sequence. In the original workflow: How many nucleated cells were present was estimated from reference gene primer amplification. Assay used: immunoSEQ multiplex PCR; TCRdb lists only in-frame clones, some missing. Clonal size and the V and J genes are those of that table, whereas D and trimming came from the DNA. In the table there are 200,000 or so clones, about 86% of which are singletons. Ages ranged from roughly 18 to 95 years, with residence in approximately 23 US areas. In assigning cohorts, the study relied on participant-reported clinical history. The data stem from a study of blood T cell repertoires in COVID-19. Study summary: Both acute and convalescent COVID-19 samples were obtained from the United States, Italy and Spain.

This CDR3 is built from 18 residues. The germline V gene encodes CDR1 SGHRS and CDR2 YFSETQ. V was clipped by 0 bases and J by 0 bases; unmatched bases: 9. The origin of this receptor is a woman aged 40 to 50 with acute COVID-19. The source material was PBMCs or T cells enriched from blood (not recorded which). The chain uses TRBV5-1 and TRBJ2-3, with 8 bases fitting TRBD2. Written as DNA, the CDR3 is TGCGCCAGCAGCTTGGATCCCGGGAGGGCCACTAGCACAGATACGCAGTATTTT. It is translated as CASSLDPGRATSTDTQYF.